Described below is a single T cell receptor beta chain sequence and its context. This clonotype was observed many times. Its antigen is unknown. Base qualities are missing; no much larger clone stands one base away. This entry comes from a study of regulatory T cells in long-lasting Graves disease (dated by TCRdb to about 2021). In the study overall: Persistent Graves' disease meant more than 5 years of antithyroid drug treatment with TSH receptor autoantibodies that stayed positive. Peripheral blood TCR sequencing and RNA sequencing compared persistent Graves' disease patients with newly diagnosed Graves' disease patients. The study was conducted in China and was registered as a clinical trial. A total of about 33 samples underwent TCR sequencing, from some 13 patients with persistent Graves' disease and approximately 20 patients with newly diagnosed Graves' disease. Persistent Graves' disease patients in the clinical cohort had taken antithyroid drugs for around 11 years on average.

General study outcomes and caveats: Patients with persistent disease shared more public clonotypes (around 2,500) than newly diagnosed patients did (more than 900). Preferential use of TRBV28, TRBJ1-2 and TRBJ2-5 was observed in persistent disease, whereas TRBV20-1 and TRBJ2-1 were favored in newly diagnosed disease. The authors acknowledged the small sample size as a limitation that may reduce accuracy. Only the TCR beta chain was sequenced and analyzed. Because the primary lesion, thyroid tissue, could not be accessed, the study looked at peripheral blood alone. Compared with newly diagnosed patients, persistent Graves' disease patients had lower TCR Shannon entropy and fewer highly expanded clones, which suggests clonal expansion.

Library construction relied on multiplex PCR. TCRdb shows the sequencer as Illumina HiSeq 4000. TCR beta libraries were built with iRepertoire HTBI primers and Arm-PCR amplification of CDR3 regions. Gel purification was performed on PCR products prior to sequencing. Turning to the authors' computational methods: Across samples, around 62 TRBV and 15 or so TRBJ segments were identified and used for gene usage analysis of CDR3 amino acid clonotypes. COPE and FqMerger were used to merge the filtered high-quality paired reads into contigs. BLAST was used to align contigs to IMGT TRBV, TRBD and TRBJ reference genes, with CDR3 defined following IMGT. Any clonotype with a frequency above 0.1% was counted as a highly expanded clone. Shannon entropy served as the measure of repertoire diversity, while the Gini coefficient captured V-J evenness. A clonotype found in more than one individual was treated as public. TCRdb trimmed the raw reads at Q25, called clones with MiXCR and kept productive beta chains. When rows share a CDR3 protein, they turn into one entry using the most common DNA and genes. None of the V and J calls come from the authors' own analysis; TCRdb made them. In this sample the table shows approximately 400,000 distinct CDR3 sequences, 23% of which occur a single time. Of the sample, about a quarter is held by the ten largest clones.

The time point label, as the study defines it: persistent/refractory GD, antithyroid drugs over 5 years with positive TRAb. For both TCR sequencing and RNA sequencing, RNA was extracted from PBMCs in TRIzol. The diagnosis of Graves' disease was made according to American Thyroid Association guidelines. The patients came from an endocrinology department in Xi'an, China. Each patient gave 7 to 9.5 milliliters of peripheral blood, collected in an EDTA anticoagulant tube. Ficoll Paque Plus density gradient separation was used to isolate PBMCs, and no additional T cell sorting was done. An Agilent 2100 Bioanalyzer and agarose gel were used to check RNA quality, while a NanoDrop 2000 measured RNA concentration. V is cut back by 6 bases and J by 3 bases, with 4 bases in the junction unmatched. The CDR3 spans 15 residues, from the cysteine through the phenylalanine. Only CDR3 DNA is held: 45 bases, read in frame from base 1. Taken from the germline V gene, the CDR1 and CDR2 loops are SNHLY and FYNNEI.

This sample comprised peripheral blood mononuclear cells (PBMCs), obtained when the disease was refractory, from a patient treated with antithyroid drugs. This chain is built from TRBV2 and TRBJ2-7, with TRBD2 matching 14 junction bases. This clonotype was sampled from a female donor with Graves disease. The DNA is as follows: TGTGCCAGCAGAGGGACTAGCGGGAGTGTCTACGAGCAGTACTTC. Translated, it gives CASRGTSGSVYEQYF.